This TCR beta chain is drawn from a study of T cells in Graves' hyperthyroidism and ophthalmopathy. Using RNA transcripts as the source, TCR beta CDR3 regions were amplified. The HTBI primer set served for first-round RT-PCR of the TCR CDR3. Each CDR3 protein gets one entry after TCRdb re-called the multiplex PCR reads with MiXCR. This table holds about 640,000 distinct CDR3 sequences, about 20% found once. This CDR3 has 15 residues. Germline CDR1 SGDLS, CDR2 YYNGEE. Trimming shortened V by 0 bases and J by 2 bases, and 12 bases separated the two germline ends. The authors obtained PBMCs from 10 ml of fresh peripheral blood. This clonotype was found many times. What it binds is not known. Broader study findings: Most thyroid clonotypes with frequency above 0.001 were detected in blood. Ophthalmopathy, as predicted by the model, came a median roughly 6.8 months after the prediction. Classification by a 13 V-J model distinguished ophthalmopathy from stable hyperthyroidism.

The chain is built from TRBV9 and TRBJ2-7; no firm D call. The source material was blood. The TCR comes from a man aged 30 to 45 with Graves' ophthalmopathy. The CDR3 bases are TGTGCCAGCAGCGTAGCTGGCGGCCCTACCTACGAGCAGTACTTC. It codes for CASSVAGGPTYEQYF.